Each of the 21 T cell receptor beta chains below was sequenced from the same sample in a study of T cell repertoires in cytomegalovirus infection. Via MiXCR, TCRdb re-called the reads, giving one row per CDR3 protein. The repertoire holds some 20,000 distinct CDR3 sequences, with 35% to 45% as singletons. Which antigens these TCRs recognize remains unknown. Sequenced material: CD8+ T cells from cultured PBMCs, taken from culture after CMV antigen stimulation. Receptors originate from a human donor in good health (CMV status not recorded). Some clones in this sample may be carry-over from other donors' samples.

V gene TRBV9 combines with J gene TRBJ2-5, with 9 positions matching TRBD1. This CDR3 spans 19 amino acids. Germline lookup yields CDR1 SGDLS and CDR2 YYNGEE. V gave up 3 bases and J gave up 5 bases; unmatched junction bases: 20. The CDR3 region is CASSAEGTGGQGGIETQYF. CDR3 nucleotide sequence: TGTGCCAGCAGCGCCGAAGGGACGGGGGGACAGGGCGGCATTGAGACCCAGTACTTC.

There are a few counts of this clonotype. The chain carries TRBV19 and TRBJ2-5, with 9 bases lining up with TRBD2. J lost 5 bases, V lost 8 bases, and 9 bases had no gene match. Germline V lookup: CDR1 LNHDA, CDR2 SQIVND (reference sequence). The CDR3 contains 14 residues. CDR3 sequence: CASGPAGGRETQYF. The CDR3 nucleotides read TGTGCCAGTGGTCCAGCGGGGGGTAGGGAGACCCAGTACTTC. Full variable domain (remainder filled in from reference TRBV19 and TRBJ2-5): DGGITQSPKYLFRKEGQNVTLSCEQNLNHDAMYWYRQDPGQGLRLIYYSQIVNDFQKGDIAEGYSVSREKKESFPLTVTSAQKNPTAFYLCASGPAGGRETQYFGPGTRLLVL.

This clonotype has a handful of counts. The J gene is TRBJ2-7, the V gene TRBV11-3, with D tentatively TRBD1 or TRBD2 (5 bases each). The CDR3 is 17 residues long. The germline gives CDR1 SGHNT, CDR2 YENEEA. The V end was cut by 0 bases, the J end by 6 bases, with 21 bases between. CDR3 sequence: CASSLDLFVGETTEQYF. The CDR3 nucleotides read TGTGCCAGCAGCTTAGATCTCTTCGTGGGGGAGACCACCGAGCAGTACTTC. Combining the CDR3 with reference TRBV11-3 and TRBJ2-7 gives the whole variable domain EAGVVQSPRYKIIEKKQPVAFWCNPISGHNTLYWYLQNLGQGPELLIRYENEEAVDDSQLPKDRFSAERLKGVDSTLKIQPAELGDSAVYLCASSLDLFVGETTEQYFGPGTRLTVT.

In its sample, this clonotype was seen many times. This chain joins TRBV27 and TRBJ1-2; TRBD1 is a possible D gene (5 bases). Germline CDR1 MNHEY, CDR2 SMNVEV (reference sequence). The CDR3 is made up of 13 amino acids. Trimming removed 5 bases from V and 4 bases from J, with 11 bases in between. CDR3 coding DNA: TGTGCCAGCAGTCATCCTGACAGCTATGGCTACACCTTC. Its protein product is CASSHPDSYGYTF.

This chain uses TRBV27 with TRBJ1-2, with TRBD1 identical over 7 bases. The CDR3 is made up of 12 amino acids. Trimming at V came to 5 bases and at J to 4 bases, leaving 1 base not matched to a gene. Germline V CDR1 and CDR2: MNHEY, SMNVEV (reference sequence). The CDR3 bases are TGTGCCAGCAGTCCAGGGGGCTATGGCTACACCTTC. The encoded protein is CASSPGGYGYTF.

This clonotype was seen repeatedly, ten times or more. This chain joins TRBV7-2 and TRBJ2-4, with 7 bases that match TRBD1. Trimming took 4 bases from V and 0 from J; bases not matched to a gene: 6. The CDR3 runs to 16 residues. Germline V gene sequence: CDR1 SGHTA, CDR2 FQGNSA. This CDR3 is CASSSSGTVAKNIQYF. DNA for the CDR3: TGTGCCAGCAGCTCTTCGGGGACAGTAGCCAAAAACATTCAGTACTTC.

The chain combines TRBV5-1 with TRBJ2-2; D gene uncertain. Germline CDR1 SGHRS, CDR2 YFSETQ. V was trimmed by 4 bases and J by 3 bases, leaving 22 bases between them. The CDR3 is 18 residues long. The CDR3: CASSPLVLRPFDTGELFF. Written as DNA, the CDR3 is TGCGCCAGCAGCCCCCTTGTTCTCAGACCTTTTGACACCGGGGAGCTGTTTTTT.

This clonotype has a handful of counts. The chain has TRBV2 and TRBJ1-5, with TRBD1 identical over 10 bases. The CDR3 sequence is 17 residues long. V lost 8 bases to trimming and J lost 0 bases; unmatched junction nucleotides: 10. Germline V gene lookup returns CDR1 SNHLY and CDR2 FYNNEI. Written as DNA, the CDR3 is TGTGCCAGCGACGACAGGGGGCGAACAAATAGCAATCAGCCCCAGCATTTT. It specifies CASDDRGRTNSNQPQHF.

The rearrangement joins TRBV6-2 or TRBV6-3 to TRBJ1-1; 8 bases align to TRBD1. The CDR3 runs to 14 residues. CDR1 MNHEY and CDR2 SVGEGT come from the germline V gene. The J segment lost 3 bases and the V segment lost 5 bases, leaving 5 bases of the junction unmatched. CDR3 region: CASSPSGGYTEAFF. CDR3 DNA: TGTGCCAGCAGTCCATCAGGGGGCTACACTGAAGCTTTCTTT.

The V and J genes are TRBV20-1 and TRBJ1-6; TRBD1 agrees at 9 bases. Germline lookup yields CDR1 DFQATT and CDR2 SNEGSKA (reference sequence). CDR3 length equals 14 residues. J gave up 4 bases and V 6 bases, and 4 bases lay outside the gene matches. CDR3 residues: CSAGTGRYNSPLHF. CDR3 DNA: TGCAGTGCCGGGACAGGGCGATATAATTCACCCCTCCACTTT.

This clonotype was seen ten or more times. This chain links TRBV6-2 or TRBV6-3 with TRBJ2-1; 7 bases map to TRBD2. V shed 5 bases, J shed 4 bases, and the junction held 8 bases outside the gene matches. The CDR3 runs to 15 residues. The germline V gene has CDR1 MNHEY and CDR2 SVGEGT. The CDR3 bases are TGTGCCAGCAGTAATAAGCGGGGAGGATACAATGAGCAGTTCTTC. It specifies CASSNKRGGYNEQFF.

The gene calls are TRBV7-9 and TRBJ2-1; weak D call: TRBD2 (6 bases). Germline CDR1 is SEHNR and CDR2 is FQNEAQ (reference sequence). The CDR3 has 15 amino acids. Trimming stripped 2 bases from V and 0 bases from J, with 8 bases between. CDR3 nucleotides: TGTGCCAGCAGCTTATCCGGGGGCTCCTACAATGAGCAGTTCTTC. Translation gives CASSLSGGSYNEQFF.

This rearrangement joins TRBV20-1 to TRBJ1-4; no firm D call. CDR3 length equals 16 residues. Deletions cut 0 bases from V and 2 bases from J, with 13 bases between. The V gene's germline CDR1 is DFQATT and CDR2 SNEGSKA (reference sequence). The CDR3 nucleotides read TGCAGTGCTAGAGATCGGGCAGCGGGGACTAATGAAAAACTGTTTTTT. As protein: CSARDRAAGTNEKLFF.

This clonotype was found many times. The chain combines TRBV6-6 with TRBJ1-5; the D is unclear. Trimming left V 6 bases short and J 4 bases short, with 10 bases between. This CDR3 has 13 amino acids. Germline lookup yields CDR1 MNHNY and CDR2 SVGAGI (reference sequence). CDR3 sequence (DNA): TGTGCCAGCAGCAACCGGGAGAATCAGCCCCAGCATTTT. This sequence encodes CASSNRENQPQHF.

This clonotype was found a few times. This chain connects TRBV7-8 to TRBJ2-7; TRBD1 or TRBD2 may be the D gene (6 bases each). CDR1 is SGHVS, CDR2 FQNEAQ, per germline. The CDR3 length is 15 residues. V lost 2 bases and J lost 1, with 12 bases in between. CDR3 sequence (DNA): TGTGCCAGCAGCTTATTGGACAGCGGGTCCTACGAGCAGTACTTC. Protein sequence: CASSLLDSGSYEQYF.

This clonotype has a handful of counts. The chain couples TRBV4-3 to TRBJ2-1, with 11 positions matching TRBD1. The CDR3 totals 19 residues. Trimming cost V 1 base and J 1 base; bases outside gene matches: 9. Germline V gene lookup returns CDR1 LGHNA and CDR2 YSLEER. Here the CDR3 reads CASSQGTGGTLRSYNEQFF. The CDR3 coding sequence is TGCGCCAGCAGCCAAGGGACAGGGGGCACACTACGGTCCTACAATGAGCAGTTCTTC.

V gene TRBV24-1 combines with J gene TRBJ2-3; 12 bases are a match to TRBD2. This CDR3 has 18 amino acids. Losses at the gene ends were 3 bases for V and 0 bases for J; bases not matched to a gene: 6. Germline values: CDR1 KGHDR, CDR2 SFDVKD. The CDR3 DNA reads TGTGCCACCAGTGATCCTCTGACTAGCGGGAGTAGCACAGATACGCAGTATTTT. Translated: CATSDPLTSGSSTDTQYF.

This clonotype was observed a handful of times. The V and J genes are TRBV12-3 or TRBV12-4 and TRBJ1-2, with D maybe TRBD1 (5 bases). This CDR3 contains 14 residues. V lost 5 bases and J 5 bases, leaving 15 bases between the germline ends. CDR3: CASSPVGAEYGYTF. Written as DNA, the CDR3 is TGTGCCAGCAGTCCCGTCGGGGCGGAGTATGGCTACACCTTC.

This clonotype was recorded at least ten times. The CDR3 bases are TGTGCCAGCAGCTCCGGACTAAATGAGCAGTTCTTC. This sequence encodes CASSSGLNEQFF. The rearrangement links TRBV7-8 to TRBJ2-1, with a weak D call TRBD2 (6 bases). The CDR3 spans 12 residues. Germline CDR1 reads SGHVS; CDR2 reads FQNEAQ. The germline V and J ends were trimmed by 4 bases and 7 bases, with 8 bases remaining between them.

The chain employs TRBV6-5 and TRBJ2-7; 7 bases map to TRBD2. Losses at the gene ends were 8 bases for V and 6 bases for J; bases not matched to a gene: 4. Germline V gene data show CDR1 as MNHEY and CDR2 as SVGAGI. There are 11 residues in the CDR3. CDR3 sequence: CASYGGSEQYF. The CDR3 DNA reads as TGTGCCAGCTACGGGGGGTCCGAGCAGTACTTC.

CDR3 protein: CASSVSGGARLNEQFF. CDR3 DNA sequence: TGTGCCAGCAGCGTTAGCGGGGGGGCTAGACTGAATGAGCAGTTCTTC. V and J are TRBV7-9 and TRBJ2-1, with 11 bases matching TRBD2. The V gene end was trimmed by 5 bases and the J gene end by 7 bases; junction bases not matched to a gene: 10. Germline V gene lookup returns CDR1 SEHNR and CDR2 FQNEAQ (reference sequence). The CDR3 is made up of 16 amino acids.